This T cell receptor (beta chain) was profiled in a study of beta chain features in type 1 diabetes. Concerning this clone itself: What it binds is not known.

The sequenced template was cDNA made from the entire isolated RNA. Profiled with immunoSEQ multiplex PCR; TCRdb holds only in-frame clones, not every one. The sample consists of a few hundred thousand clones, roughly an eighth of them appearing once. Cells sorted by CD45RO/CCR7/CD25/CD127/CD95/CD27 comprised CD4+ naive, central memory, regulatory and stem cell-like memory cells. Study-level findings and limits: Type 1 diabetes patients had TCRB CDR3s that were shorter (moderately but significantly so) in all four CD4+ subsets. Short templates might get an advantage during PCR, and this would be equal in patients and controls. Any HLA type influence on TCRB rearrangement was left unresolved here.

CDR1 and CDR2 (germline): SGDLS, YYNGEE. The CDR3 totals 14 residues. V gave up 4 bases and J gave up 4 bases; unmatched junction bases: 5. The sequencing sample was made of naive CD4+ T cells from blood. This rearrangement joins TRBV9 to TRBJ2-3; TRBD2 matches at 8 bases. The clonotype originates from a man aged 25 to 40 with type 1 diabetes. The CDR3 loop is CASSILAAADTQYF. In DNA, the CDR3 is TGTGCCAGCAGCATACTAGCGGCGGCAGATACGCAGTATTTT.